The clone carrying this T cell receptor beta chain was seen more than once but under ten times. As yet, its antigen is unknown. These data come from a study of blood T cells in healthy people across ages. Study-wide points: There were more naive CD4+ cells and higher diversity in long-lived donors than in aged donors.

V lost 0 bases to trimming and J lost 2 bases; unmatched junction nucleotides: 5. The germline V gene encodes CDR1 SGHTA and CDR2 FQGNSA. The CDR3 sequence is 17 residues long. Alongside a J-beta primer mix, a sample-barcoded 5' primer served in a second PCR lasting roughly 6 to 11 cycles. Each cDNA molecule was tagged by a template-switch adaptor that had 12 random nucleotides. TCRdb re-called the 5' RACE reads through MiXCR, storing one row per CDR3 protein. The top ten hold approximately 3.7% of the sample, which has some 560,000 distinct CDR3 sequences, around 27% seen once. Total RNA amounts of at least 5.5 micrograms were extracted per sample. The data were also submitted as part of a second study, on T cells of mothers and their children. In that study: Thymic selection shapes TCR recombination output in related pairs, and it does so similarly in unrelated pairs.

Sequencing was performed on blood. The TCR comes from a boy between 2 and 10 years old in good health. This rearrangement joins TRBV7-2 to TRBJ2-5, with 11 bases that match TRBD2. The CDR3 nucleotides are TGTGCCAGCAGCTTAGCACTACTAGCGGGGGTTCAAGAGACCCAGTACTTC. Residues: CASSLALLAGVQETQYF.